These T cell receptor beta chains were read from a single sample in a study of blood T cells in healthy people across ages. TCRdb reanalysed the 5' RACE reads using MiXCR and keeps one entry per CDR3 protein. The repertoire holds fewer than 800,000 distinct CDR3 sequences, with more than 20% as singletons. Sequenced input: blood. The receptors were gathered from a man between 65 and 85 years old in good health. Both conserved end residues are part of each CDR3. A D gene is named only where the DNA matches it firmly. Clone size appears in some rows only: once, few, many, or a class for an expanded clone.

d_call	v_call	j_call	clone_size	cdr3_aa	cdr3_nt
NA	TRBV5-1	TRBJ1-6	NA	CASSLEGRSNSPLHF	TGCGCCAGCAGCTTGGAGGGCAGAAGTAATTCACCCCTCCACTTT
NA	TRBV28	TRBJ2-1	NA	CASSTIWSSYNEQFF	TGTGCCAGCAGTACCATATGGAGCTCCTACAATGAGCAGTTCTTC
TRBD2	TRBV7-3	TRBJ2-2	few	CASSLDWGGTGELFF	TGTGCCAGCAGCCTAGACTGGGGGGGTACCGGGGAGCTGTTTTTT
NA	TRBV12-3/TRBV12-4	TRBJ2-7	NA	CASSLRHGEQYF	TGTGCCAGCAGTCTCCGACACGGCGAGCAGTACTTC
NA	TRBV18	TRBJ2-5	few	CASSPEGGPETQYF	TGTGCCAGCTCACCAGAGGGCGGACCAGAGACCCAGTACTTC
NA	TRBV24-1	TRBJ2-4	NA	CATSDLLGILAKNIQYF	TGTGCCACCAGTGATTTATTAGGTATACTAGCCAAAAACATTCAGTACTTC
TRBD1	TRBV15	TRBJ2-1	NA	CATSRGTPGGGNEQFF	TGTGCCACCAGCAGAGGCACCCCAGGGGGCGGAAATGAGCAGTTCTTC
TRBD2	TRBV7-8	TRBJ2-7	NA	CASSLGLAGDLYEQYF	TGTGCCAGCAGCTTAGGCTTAGCGGGAGATCTCTACGAGCAGTACTTC
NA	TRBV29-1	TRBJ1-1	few	CSVGEGLKNTEAFF	TGCAGCGTTGGTGAAGGACTGAAGAACACTGAAGCCTTCTTT
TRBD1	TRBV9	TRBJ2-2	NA	CASSVGPGGEGGELFF	TGTGCCAGCAGCGTAGGTCCAGGGGGCGAGGGCGGGGAGCTGTTTTTT
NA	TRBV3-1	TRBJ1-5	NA	CASSQGAGGQPQHF	TGTGCCAGCAGCCAAGGGGCGGGGGGTCAGCCCCAGCATTTT
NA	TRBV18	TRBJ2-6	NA	CASSPGSSSGANVLTF	TGTGCCAGCTCCCCTGGGTCTTCCTCTGGGGCCAACGTCCTGACTTTC
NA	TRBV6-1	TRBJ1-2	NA	CASSELSGRYGYTF	TGTGCCAGCAGTGAATTGTCAGGGAGGTATGGCTACACCTTC
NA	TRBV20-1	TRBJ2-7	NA	CSAPDRSSCEQYF	TGCAGTGCCCCTGACAGAAGCTCCTGCGAGCAGTACTTC
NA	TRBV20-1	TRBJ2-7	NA	CSARDLVSGSAYEQYF	TGCAGTGCTAGAGATCTTGTCAGCGGTAGTGCCTACGAGCAGTACTTC
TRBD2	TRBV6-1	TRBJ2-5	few	CASRRLAGDETQYF	TGTGCCAGCAGAAGATTAGCGGGAGACGAGACCCAGTACTTC
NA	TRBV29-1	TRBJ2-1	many	CSVGRGVAYNEQFF	TGCAGCGTTGGTCGTGGTGTCGCCTACAATGAGCAGTTCTTC
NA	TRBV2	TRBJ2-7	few	CASRSDSYEQYF	TGTGCCAGCAGATCGGACTCTTACGAGCAGTACTTC
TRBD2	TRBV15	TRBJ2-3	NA	CATSREASGKTDTQYF	TGTGCCACCAGCAGAGAGGCTAGCGGGAAAACAGATACGCAGTATTTT
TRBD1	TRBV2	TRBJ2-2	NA	CASSPDRGQSGELVF	TGTGCCAGCAGTCCGGACAGGGGGCAGTCCGGGGAGCTGGTTTTT
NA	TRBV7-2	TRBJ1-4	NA	CASSLRPSANEKLFF	TGTGCCAGCAGCTTACGACCTTCGGCTAATGAAAAACTGTTTTTT
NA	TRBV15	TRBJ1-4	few	CATTPTGEKLFF	TGTGCCACCACTCCGACTGGTGAAAAACTGTTTTTT
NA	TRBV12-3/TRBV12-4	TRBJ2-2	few	CASSLGGDTGELFF	TGTGCCAGCAGTTTGGGGGGAGACACCGGGGAGCTGTTTTTT
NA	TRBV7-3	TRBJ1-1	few	CAGSAGSNTEAFF	TGTGCCGGTAGCGCCGGGTCCAACACTGAAGCTTTCTTT
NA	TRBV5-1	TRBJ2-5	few	CASSKGENQETQYF	TGCGCCAGCAGCAAGGGAGAAAACCAAGAGACCCAGTACTTC
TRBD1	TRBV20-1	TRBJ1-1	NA	CSAPLRQGGTEAFF	TGCAGTGCCCCTTTGAGACAGGGTGGAACTGAAGCTTTCTTT
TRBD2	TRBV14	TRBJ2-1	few	CASSQPTSAYYNEQFF	TGTGCCAGCAGCCAGCCGACTAGCGCCTACTACAATGAGCAGTTCTTC
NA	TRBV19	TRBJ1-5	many	CASSLSMGLGDQPQHF	TGTGCCAGTAGTCTATCCATGGGACTTGGGGATCAGCCCCAGCATTTT
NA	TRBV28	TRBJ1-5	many	CASSTPAGFEQPQHF	TGTGCCAGCAGTACCCCGGCAGGGTTTGAACAGCCCCAGCATTTT
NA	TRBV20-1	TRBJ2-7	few	CSAREDWNEQYF	TGCAGTGCTAGAGAAGACTGGAACGAGCAGTACTTC
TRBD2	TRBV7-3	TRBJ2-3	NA	CASSPSGRASVSDTQYF	TGTGCCAGCAGCCCTAGCGGGAGGGCCTCTGTATCAGATACGCAGTATTTT
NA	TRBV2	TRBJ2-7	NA	CASTQGGDLSYEQYF	TGTGCCAGCACCCAAGGGGGGGACCTCTCCTACGAGCAGTACTTC
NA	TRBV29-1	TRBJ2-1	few	CSVEDSSASSYNEQFF	TGCAGCGTTGAAGATTCTAGCGCCAGCTCCTACAATGAGCAGTTCTTC
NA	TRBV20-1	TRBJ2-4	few	CSAPGPLAKNIQYF	TGCAGTGCTCCGGGACCATTAGCCAAAAACATTCAGTACTTC
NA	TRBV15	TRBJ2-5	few	CATSRDSGLGIETQYF	TGTGCCACCAGCAGAGATTCGGGGCTAGGTATAGAGACCCAGTACTTC
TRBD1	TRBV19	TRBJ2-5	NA	CASSISGGGETQYF	TGTGCCAGTAGTATCTCAGGGGGCGGTGAGACCCAGTACTTC
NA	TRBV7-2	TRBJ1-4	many	CASSLGGAGEKLFF	TGTGCCAGCAGCTTAGGAGGGGCCGGTGAAAAACTGTTTTTT
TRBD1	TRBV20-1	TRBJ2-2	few	CSARANGQGWGELFF	TGCAGTGCTAGAGCCAACGGACAGGGCTGGGGGGAGCTGTTTTTT
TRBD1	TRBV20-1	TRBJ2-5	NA	CSARSPTGEETQYF	TGCAGTGCTAGAAGCCCCACAGGGGAAGAGACCCAGTACTTC
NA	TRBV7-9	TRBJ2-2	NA	CASSWASATGELFF	TGTGCCAGCAGCTGGGCTAGCGCCACCGGGGAGCTGTTTTTT
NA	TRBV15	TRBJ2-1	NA	CATSNGGQGFYEQFF	TGTGCCACCAGCAACGGGGGGCAGGGTTTCTATGAGCAGTTCTTC